This T cell receptor (beta chain) was observed in a study of cytomegalovirus exposure and HLA in healthy donors. Overall study context: Tens of millions of unique TCR sequences came from HLA-typed donors in an early release. General study points: The authors judged a highly shared variant cluster likely a sequencing artifact.

It was with 60 Vbeta and 13 Jbeta primers that the PCR ran. Sequencing used immunoSEQ multiplex PCR; TCRdb keeps in-frame clones, though not all of them. The repertoire has some 170,000 clones, roughly 80% of them found once; the top ten carry 0.95% to 1%. Regarding this clone: What it binds is not known.

CDR3 length: 13 residues. V lost 2 bases, J lost 8 bases, and 12 bases lay in between. Germline assignment: CDR1 MGHRA and CDR2 YSYEKL. This clonotype originated in a girl aged 2-15 years in good health and CMV-seropositive. The gene calls are TRBV4-1 and TRBJ1-2; D remains unclear. The specimen sequenced was PBMCs. CDR3 loop: CASSQPTSMGYTF. The CDR3 bases are TGCGCCAGCAGCCAACCCACAAGTATGGGCTACACCTTC.